The 16 T cell receptor beta chains below were found in one sample sequenced in a study of shared T cell receptors in the human thymus. TCRdb's copy holds only in-frame clones and misses some; the assay was immunoSEQ multiplex PCR. In the table there are roughly 550,000 clones, more than 75% of which are singletons. These same records also appear under a second study, on human thymus T cells.

Sequenced input: thymocytes. All receptors derive from a boy under three years old with a congenital heart defect.

The chain recombines TRBV19 with TRBJ1-1, with a tentative D call TRBD1 (5 bases). V gave up 3 bases and J gave up 0 bases, with 17 bases separating them. Germline CDR1 is LNHDA and CDR2 is SQIVND (reference sequence). This CDR3 comprises 17 residues. The CDR3 coding sequence is TGTGCCAGTAGTATGCGTTCCCTAAGACAGTTGAACACTGAAGCTTTCTTT. Translating gives CASSMRSLRQLNTEAFF.

The rearrangement uses TRBV10-3 and TRBJ2-7; D gene uncertain. Germline V gene sequence: CDR1 ENHRY, CDR2 SYGVKD. This CDR3 comprises 13 residues. Trimming took 4 bases from V and 0 from J, leaving 7 bases between them. This CDR3 reads CAISGENSYEQYF. CDR3 coding DNA: TGTGCCATCAGTGGCGAAAACTCCTACGAGCAGTACTTC.

This chain connects TRBV7-9 to TRBJ2-7; 7 bases are a match to TRBD2. The CDR3 sequence is 18 residues long. After removal of 1 base from V and 3 bases from J, the junction contained 15 bases not matched to a gene. Germline V lookup: CDR1 SEHNR, CDR2 FQNEAQ (reference sequence). CDR3 nucleotide sequence: TGTGCCAGCAGCTTAGGGGCTAAACGGGGGGTTATTGACTACGAGCAGTACTTC. Its protein is CASSLGAKRGVIDYEQYF.

The chain recombines TRBV6-1 with TRBJ2-7; TRBD1 might be the D (5 bases). In germline, CDR1 is MNHNS, CDR2 SASEGT. V was trimmed by 2 bases and J by 3 bases, leaving 17 bases between them. This CDR3 spans 16 amino acids. Here the CDR3 DNA reads TGTGCCAGCAGTGAATCAAAGGCCAGGGTGTGCTACGAGCAGTACTTC. This codes for CASSESKARVCYEQYF.

The V and J genes are TRBV29-1 and TRBJ2-1; tentative D call: TRBD1 (6 bases). CDR1 and CDR2 from the germline V gene are SQVTM and ANQGSEA. V dropped 3 bases and J dropped 7 bases, with 10 bases sitting between them. The CDR3 consists of 12 residues. The CDR3 protein is CSVDSRGNEQFF. The CDR3 DNA reads as TGCAGCGTTGATAGTAGGGGGAATGAGCAGTTCTTC.

The chain employs TRBV12-5 and TRBJ2-7; the match to TRBD1 covers 12 bases. Germline CDR1 and CDR2: LGHNT and FRNRAP. The CDR3 has 18 residues. J was trimmed by 6 bases and V by 6 bases; bases with no gene match: 18. The CDR3 DNA reads TGTGCTAGTGGCCTATCCCGGGGGGACAGGGGGCTCGGCGGCGAGCAGTACTTC. This codes for CASGLSRGDRGLGGEQYF.

The chain has TRBV7-2 and TRBJ1-5, with D tentatively TRBD1 (6 bases). The CDR3 loop spans 13 amino acids. Germline lookup yields CDR1 SGHTA and CDR2 FQGNSA. V gave up 5 bases and J gave up 6 bases, with 11 bases separating them. The CDR3 region is CASSATGSQPQHF. The DNA for the CDR3 is TGTGCCAGCAGCGCAACAGGGAGTCAGCCCCAGCATTTT. The whole variable domain, filled in from reference TRBV7-2 and TRBJ1-5, reads GAGVSQSPSNKVTEKGKDVELRCDPISGHTALYWYRQSLGQGLEFLIYFQGNSAPDKSGLPSDRFSAERTGGSVSTLTIQRTQQEDSAVYLCASSATGSQPQHFGDGTRLSIL.

The chain uses TRBV18 and TRBJ2-1, with TRBD2 matching 9 bases. The J segment lost 4 bases and the V segment lost 2 bases, leaving 6 bases of the junction unmatched. This CDR3 has 16 amino acids. The germline gives CDR1 KGHSH, CDR2 LQKENI. CDR3 DNA sequence: TGTGCCAGCTCACCAGGGCGGGGGGGGTCATACAATGAGCAGTTCTTC. Amino acids: CASSPGRGGSYNEQFF. The full variable domain, its missing parts supplied by reference TRBV18 and TRBJ2-1, is NAGVMQNPRHLVRRRGQEARLRCSPMKGHSHVYWYRQLPEEGLKFMVYLQKENIIDESGMPKERFSAEFPKEGPSILRIQQVVRGDSAAYFCASSPGRGGSYNEQFFGPGTRLTVL.

The chain carries TRBV29-1 and TRBJ1-2, with D possibly being TRBD1 (5 bases). This CDR3 has 14 residues. V was cut by 3 bases and J by 0 bases, with 11 bases left in between. Germline V gene sequence: CDR1 SQVTM, CDR2 ANQGSEA. The CDR3 sequence is CSVEGGSANYGYTF. CDR3 in DNA: TGCAGCGTTGAGGGGGGTAGTGCTAACTATGGCTACACCTTC.

This sequence joins TRBV4-3 and TRBJ2-7; D is unclear. The CDR3 covers 14 residues. Germline loops: CDR1 LGHNA, CDR2 YSLEER. Trimming stripped 0 bases from V and 2 bases from J, with 8 bases between. The CDR3 nucleotides read TGCGCCAGCAGCCAAGATTGGCAGACCTACGAGCAGTACTTC. It is translated as CASSQDWQTYEQYF.

V usage is TRBV6-1 and J usage is TRBJ2-1; 12 bases line up with TRBD2. The length of the CDR3 is 17 residues. V gave up 4 bases and J gave up 8 bases; unmatched junction bases: 12. Germline V gene data show CDR1 as MNHNS and CDR2 as SASEGT. CDR3: CASSAKTSGRTSDEQFF. In DNA form, the CDR3 reads TGTGCCAGCAGTGCAAAAACTAGCGGGAGGACTAGCGATGAGCAGTTCTTC.

The chain is built from TRBV5-1 and TRBJ2-5; 14 nucleotides match TRBD2. The ends lost 0 bases at V and 0 bases at J; junction bases unmatched: 7. CDR1 SGHRS and CDR2 YFSETQ come from the germline V gene. The CDR3 is 19 residues long. The chain's CDR3 is CASSLGCRLAGGYQETQYF. In DNA, the CDR3 is TGCGCCAGCAGCTTGGGCTGTCGACTAGCGGGAGGGTACCAAGAGACCCAGTACTTC.

This rearrangement joins TRBV7-9 to TRBJ2-2; TRBD2 is a possible D gene (6 bases). V was shortened by 3 bases and J by 1 base, with 15 bases between the two germline ends. The CDR3 totals 17 residues. The germline V gene encodes CDR1 SEHNR and CDR2 FQNEAQ (reference sequence). The CDR3 DNA is TGTGCCAGCAGCTTCCCTGCGGGACCCCTGAACACCGGGGAGCTGTTTTTT. It is translated as CASSFPAGPLNTGELFF.

The V call is TRBV2, the J call TRBJ1-1; D may be TRBD1 (6 bases). The ends were cut back, 6 bases at V and 0 bases at J, with 8 bases in the middle. Germline V CDR1 and CDR2: SNHLY, FYNNEI. CDR3 length: 13 amino acids. For the CDR3, the DNA is TGTGCCAGCAGACAGGGATTGAACACTGAAGCTTTCTTT. It codes for CASRQGLNTEAFF.

V usage is TRBV27 and J usage is TRBJ2-5; TRBD2 aligns across 7 bases. After removal of 5 bases from V and 5 bases from J, the junction contained 14 bases not matched to a gene. CDR3 size: 16 residues. Germline lookup yields CDR1 MNHEY and CDR2 SMNVEV (reference sequence). CDR3 DNA sequence: TGTGCCAGCAGTCCCCTCCGGGCGGGAGAGGAGGAGACCCAGTACTTC. It codes for CASSPLRAGEEETQYF.

This clone was recorded a few times. CDR3 nucleotide sequence: TGCGCCAGCAGCCAGGGGACTAGGCCCACAGATACGCAGTATTTT. It encodes CASSQGTRPTDTQYF. The chain recombines TRBV4-1 with TRBJ2-3; TRBD2 agrees at 8 bases. The CDR3 has 15 amino acids. J lost 2 bases, V lost 3 bases, and 4 bases had no gene match. Germline-derived CDR1 and CDR2 are MGHRA and YSYEKL.